The next 5 T cell receptor beta chains were all read from a single sample in a study of blood T cell repertoires in COVID-19. The protocol was immunoSEQ multiplex PCR, while the TCRdb copy is restricted to in-frame clones and leaves out a portion. The data contain around 76,000 clones, roughly 80% of them seen just once; the ten biggest clones take up less than 8%. The sequenced sample was peripheral blood. Receptor source: a man under 40 with COVID-19, enrolled during active disease.

In this sample, this clone turned up once. V and J are TRBV19 and TRBJ2-3, with D perhaps TRBD1 (7 bases). Germline V gives CDR1 LNHDA, CDR2 SQIVND (reference sequence). Trimming shortened V by 9 bases and J by 4 bases, and 23 bases separated the two germline ends. The CDR3 length is 16 residues. The CDR3 spells CARDYHGAGGPDTQYF. DNA for the CDR3: TGTGCCAGGGACTACCACGGGGCAGGGGGGCCAGATACGCAGTATTTT.

This rearrangement joins TRBV24-1 to TRBJ1-5; 10 bases fit TRBD1. The V gene's germline CDR1 is KGHDR and CDR2 SFDVKD. V was clipped by 9 bases and J by 2 bases; unmatched bases: 6. The CDR3 loop spans 15 amino acids. The CDR3 region has the DNA TGTGCCACCGAGCCGGGACAGGGGCGCAATCAGCCCCAGCATTTT. This encodes CATEPGQGRNQPQHF.

This clone was counted a single time. The chain carries TRBV28 and TRBJ2-5; 7 bases are a match to TRBD1. CDR1 MDHEN and CDR2 SYDVKM come from the germline V gene. CDR3 length: 15 residues. V lost 2 bases and J lost 2; bases outside the gene matches: 5. For the CDR3, the DNA is TGTGCCAGCAGTTTAGGCCGACAGGGACAAGAGACCCAGTACTTC. Translated, it gives CASSLGRQGQETQYF.

The V gene is TRBV10-1, the J gene TRBJ2-1; 8 bases line up with TRBD2. The CDR3 runs to 14 residues. CDR1 and CDR2 from the germline V gene are WNHNN and SYGVQD (reference sequence). V lost 9 bases, J lost 6 bases, and 10 bases stayed unmatched. Written as DNA, the CDR3 is TGCGCCAGGACTCAGCGGGAGTTTAGCAATGAGCAGTTCTTC. It specifies CARTQREFSNEQFF.

Only a few counts were recorded for this clone. The J gene is TRBJ1-1, the V gene TRBV6-5; the D gene is possibly TRBD1 (5 bases). The V end was cut by 6 bases, the J end by 8 bases, with 10 bases between. The CDR3 covers 11 residues. Looked up from germline, CDR1 is MNHEY and CDR2 is SVGAGI. CDR3 sequence reads: CASSQGREAFF. DNA of the CDR3: TGTGCCAGCAGCCAGGGAAGGGAAGCTTTCTTT.